These 11 T cell receptor beta chains came from one sample sequenced in a study of T cell responses to AZD1222 COVID-19 vaccine. Method: immunoSEQ multiplex PCR; TCRdb's copy keeps in-frame clones and lacks some. The sample includes about 84,000 clones, approximately 85% of them seen just once. The input for sequencing was peripheral blood, taken 28 days after the second AZD1222 dose. The receptors stem from an adult who received the AZD1222 COVID-19 vaccine.

The chain uses TRBV4-1 and TRBJ1-5; D might be TRBD1 (5 bases). CDR1 MGHRA and CDR2 YSYEKL come from the germline V gene. V lost 4 bases to trimming and J lost 0 bases, with 25 bases between them. This CDR3 is 20 amino acids long. In DNA, the CDR3 is TGCGCCAGCAGCCCGAGTACCGGGGGACGGTCCAAACTTAGCAATCAGCCCCAGCATTTT. It yields the protein CASSPSTGGRSKLSNQPQHF.

The rearrangement links TRBV24-1 to TRBJ2-1; 14 nucleotides agree with TRBD2. Germline CDR1 reads KGHDR; CDR2 reads SFDVKD. Trimming at V came to 6 bases and at J to 5 bases, leaving 8 bases not matched to a gene. The CDR3 has 17 residues. The CDR3 sequence: CATSSGTSGRGDNEQFF. The CDR3 region has the DNA TGTGCCACCAGTTCCGGGACTAGCGGGAGAGGCGACAATGAGCAGTTCTTC.

The CDR3 loop is CASSELPGFDGYTF. The CDR3 nucleotides are TGTGCCAGCAGTGAATTACCAGGGTTTGATGGCTACACCTTC. The V call is TRBV2, the J call TRBJ1-2; the D gene is possibly TRBD1 (5 bases). Deletions cut 2 bases from V and 6 bases from J, with 13 bases between. Germline V gene lookup returns CDR1 SNHLY and CDR2 FYNNEI. CDR3 length: 14 residues.

The chain carries TRBV30 and TRBJ1-1; perhaps TRBD1 as D (6 bases). CDR3 length equals 14 residues. V was cut by 0 bases and J by 6 bases, with 14 bases left in between. CDR1 is GTSNPN, CDR2 SVGIG, per germline (reference sequence). In DNA form, the CDR3 reads TGTGCCTGGAGTGTACTTGGACAGCCGGCTGAAGCTTTCTTT. It translates to CAWSVLGQPAEAFF.

V is TRBV28 and J is TRBJ2-2; the D gene is possibly TRBD1 (6 bases). This CDR3 comprises 13 residues. Germline-derived CDR1 and CDR2 are MDHEN and SYDVKM. Here the CDR3 reads CQTTGWNTGELFF. The CDR3 DNA reads as TGTCAAACAACAGGGTGGAACACCGGGGAGCTGTTTTTT.

This chain joins TRBV3-1 (or the pseudogene TRBV3-2) and TRBJ2-5; no reliable D call. Germline-derived CDR1 and CDR2 are LGHDT and YNNKEL (reference sequence). This CDR3 spans 11 amino acids. The V end lost 1 base, the J end lost 5 bases, and 2 bases lay between the germline ends. The CDR3: CASSQGETQYF. The CDR3 nucleotides are TGTGCCAGCAGCCAAGGGGAGACCCAGTACTTC.

This chain connects TRBV12-3 or TRBV12-4 to TRBJ2-1; D call uncertain. The length of the CDR3 is 12 residues. With 3 bases removed from V and 10 bases from J, the gap between germline ends came to 10 bases. CDR3 sequence reads: CASSFTVREQFF. Written as DNA, the CDR3 is TGTGCCAGCAGTTTCACGGTAAGAGAGCAGTTCTTC.

The chain carries TRBV19 and TRBJ1-1; 9 nucleotides agree with TRBD1. Germline trimming cut 1 base from V and 0 bases from J; bases unmatched to any gene: 9. Germline values: CDR1 LNHDA, CDR2 SQIVND (reference sequence). The CDR3 runs 18 residues. CDR3 protein: CASSIGPGQGSMNTEAFF. As DNA, the CDR3 is TGTGCCAGTAGTATAGGGCCGGGACAGGGCTCCATGAACACTGAAGCTTTCTTT.

V gene TRBV18 combines with J gene TRBJ2-2; the D call may be TRBD1 or TRBD2 (7 bases each). CDR3 length equals 17 residues. Trimming removed 6 bases from V and 2 bases from J, with 19 bases in between. Germline V gene sequence: CDR1 KGHSH, CDR2 LQKENI. Here the CDR3 DNA reads TGTGCCAGCTCGGACAGGACTAGAGCGGCAAACACCGGGGAGCTGTTTTTT. It is translated as CASSDRTRAANTGELFF.

Here the CDR3 reads CASSLGPGQGETQYF. The CDR3 region has the DNA TGTGCCAGCAGCTTAGGCCCGGGACAGGGGGAGACCCAGTACTTC. This chain connects TRBV7-8 to TRBJ2-5, with 10 bases lining up with TRBD1. V dropped 1 base and J dropped 5; count of bases not matched to a gene: 4. The germline V gene encodes CDR1 SGHVS and CDR2 FQNEAQ. This CDR3 has 15 residues.

The gene calls are TRBV12-5 and TRBJ1-5, with 9 bases aligning to TRBD1. Germline V CDR1 and CDR2: LGHNT, FRNRAP. CDR3 length: 15 amino acids. V shed 7 bases, J shed 3 bases, and the junction held 7 bases outside the gene matches. The CDR3 sequence: CASAGQGPINQPQHF. The CDR3 DNA reads as TGTGCTAGTGCGGGACAGGGTCCCATCAATCAGCCCCAGCATTTT.